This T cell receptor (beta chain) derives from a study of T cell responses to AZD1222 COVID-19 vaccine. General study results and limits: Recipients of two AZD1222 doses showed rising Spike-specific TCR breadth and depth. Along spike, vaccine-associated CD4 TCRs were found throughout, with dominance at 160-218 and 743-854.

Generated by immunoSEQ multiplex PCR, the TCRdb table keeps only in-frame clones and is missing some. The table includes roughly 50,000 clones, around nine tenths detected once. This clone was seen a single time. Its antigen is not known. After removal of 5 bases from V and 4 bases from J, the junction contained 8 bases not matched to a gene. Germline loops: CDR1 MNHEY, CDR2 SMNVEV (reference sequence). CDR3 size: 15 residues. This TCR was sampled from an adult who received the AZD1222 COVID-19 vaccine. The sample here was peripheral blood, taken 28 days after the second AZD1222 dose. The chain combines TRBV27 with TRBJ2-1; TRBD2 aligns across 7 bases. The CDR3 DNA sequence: TGTGCCAGCAGTCCCTTGAGCGGGATTTACAATGAGCAGTTCTTC. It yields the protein CASSPLSGIYNEQFF.